This T cell receptor (beta chain) was recorded in a study of blood T cell repertoires in COVID-19. Sequencing used immunoSEQ multiplex PCR; TCRdb keeps in-frame clones, though not all of them. Among 250,000 to 300,000 clones, around 85% were seen once, and the ten largest hold more than 4.5%. The germline V gene encodes CDR1 MDHEN and CDR2 SYDVKM. Trimming left V 2 bases short and J 5 bases short, with 6 bases between. The CDR3 spans 12 residues. Sequenced: peripheral blood. The receptor was derived from a man in his fifties or sixties with active or convalescent COVID-19. This chain links TRBV28 with TRBJ1-1; D is undetermined. CDR3 nucleotide sequence: TGTGCCAGCAGTTTACGGGAGACTGAAGCTTTCTTT. It specifies CASSLRETEAFF.